This T cell receptor beta chain emerged from a study of shared clonotypes between healthy human individuals. Turning to the study itself: Sampling drew on donors who were a couple of women and three men aged 18 to 49.

General study points: In a handful of donors, around 5% of naive CD4 clonotypes appeared in common.

Note on this clone: The antigen is not known. Other DNA sequences in the same sample also yield this CDR3.

The protocol was immunoSEQ multiplex PCR, while the TCRdb copy is restricted to in-frame clones and leaves out a portion. The data hold about 2.3 million clones, with more than 80% observed a single time. V was trimmed by 3 bases and J by 2 bases, leaving 8 bases between them. Germline CDR1 and CDR2: MDHEN and SYDVKM. This CDR3 has 13 amino acids. The TCR was taken from a man aged 18 to 30 in good health. Some clones in this sample may be carry-over from other donors' samples. The source material was naive CD4+ T cells from PBMCs. Subset described: CD45RA+ positively selected. This rearrangement joins TRBV28 to TRBJ2-7; maybe TRBD1 (5 bases). Here the CDR3 DNA reads TGTGCCAGCAGTTTGCGACAGCCCTACGAGCAGTACTTC. It encodes CASSLRQPYEQYF.